A single sample gave rise to the 17 T cell receptor beta chains below, sequenced in a study of T cell responses to AZD1222 COVID-19 vaccine (dated by TCRdb to the early 2020s). Library method: the immunoSEQ multiplex PCR assay. TCRdb retrieved this table from immuneACCESS and kept in-frame rearrangements only. Not all clones are present; in checked studies, unresolved V genes account for under half, and no reason is known for the remainder. The sample data list 70,000 to 95,000 clones, and around 90% of these were observed just once. The ten top clones hold 9.5% to 13% of the sample. The sample's time point label, in plain terms: about 28 days (+/-7) after the second vaccine dose. The input for sequencing was peripheral blood, taken 28 days after the second AZD1222 dose. The receptors shown here come from an adult who received the AZD1222 COVID-19 vaccine.

The chain combines TRBV12-3 or TRBV12-4 with TRBJ2-3; no definite D call. There are 13 residues in the CDR3. V dropped 3 bases and J dropped 4 bases, with 8 bases sitting between them. The DNA of the CDR3 is TGTGCCAGCAGTTTGCGGTCGGCAGATACGCAGTATTTT. It codes for CASSLRSADTQYF.

This clone turned up a few times. The V and J genes are TRBV6-4 and TRBJ2-7, with 7 bases aligning to TRBD2. Germline trimming cut 0 bases from V and 7 bases from J; bases unmatched to any gene: 12. Per germline, CDR1 MRHNA and CDR2 SNTAGT. This CDR3 comprises 16 residues. Here the CDR3 reads CASSDSDGRTLGEQYF. The CDR3 DNA sequence: TGTGCCAGCAGTGACTCGGACGGGAGGACCCTGGGGGAGCAGTACTTC.

The genes are TRBV18 and TRBJ1-1; D not resolved. The CDR3 has 13 residues. Germline V gene lookup returns CDR1 KGHSH and CDR2 LQKENI. V lost 2 bases, J lost 8 bases, and 12 bases lay in between. The CDR3 reads CASSPGYLREAFF. In DNA form, the CDR3 reads TGTGCCAGCTCACCAGGGTACCTCAGGGAAGCTTTCTTT.

The V and J genes are TRBV5-5 and TRBJ1-1; the D gene is possibly TRBD1 (5 bases). Germline lookup yields CDR1 SGHKS and CDR2 YYEKEE (reference sequence). V lost 4 bases to trimming and J lost 0 bases, with 13 bases between them. The CDR3 length is 15 residues. The CDR3 loop is CASSPRGEMNTEAFF. The CDR3 DNA reads TGTGCCAGCAGCCCACGAGGGGAAATGAACACTGAAGCTTTCTTT.

This sequence joins TRBV11-2 and TRBJ2-1, with 7 positions matching TRBD2. Germline V CDR1 and CDR2: SGHAT, FQNNGV. V lost 2 bases, J lost 12 bases, and 25 bases stayed unmatched. The CDR3 is made up of 19 amino acids. In DNA, the CDR3 is TGTGCCAGCAGCTTATCGACTAGCTCTCTTATACAGGCGTCCGAGGGGCAGTTCTTC. Its translation is CASSLSTSSLIQASEGQFF. Together with reference TRBV11-2 and TRBJ2-1, the CDR3 gives the full variable domain: EAGVAQSPRYKIIEKRQSVAFWCNPISGHATLYWYQQILGQGPKLLIQFQNNGVVDDSQLPKDRFSAERLKGVDSTLKIQPAKLEDSAVYLCASSLSTSSLIQASEGQFFGPGTRLTVL.

The chain is built from TRBV7-8 and TRBJ2-2; D might be TRBD1 or TRBD2, each matching 6 bases. Deletions cut 3 bases from V and 5 bases from J, with 22 bases between. Germline CDR1 and CDR2: SGHVS and FQNEAQ. The length of the CDR3 is 18 residues. The CDR3 region is CASSLAPFTWGATGELFF. CDR3 sequence (DNA): TGTGCCAGCAGCTTGGCACCCTTCACGTGGGGGGCAACCGGGGAGCTGTTTTTT.

The chain has TRBV7-3 and TRBJ2-3, with unresolved D. The CDR3 totals 12 residues. Between the trimmed V and J ends, which lost 1 base and 6 bases, there was a span of 5 bases. Germline CDR1 is SGHTA and CDR2 is FQGTGA. CDR3 residues: CASSLSPDTQYF. The CDR3 DNA reads TGTGCCAGCAGCTTAAGTCCGGATACGCAGTATTTT. Drawing the rest from reference TRBV7-3 and TRBJ2-3, the complete variable domain is GAGVSQTPSNKVTEKGKYVELRCDPISGHTALYWYRQSLGQGPEFLIYFQGTGAADDSGLPNDRFFAVRPEGSVSTLKIQRTERGDSAVYLCASSLSPDTQYFGPGTRLTVL.

This clone showed up just a few times. This chain uses TRBV7-9 with TRBJ2-2, with D perhaps TRBD1 or TRBD2 (5 bases each). The germline V gene encodes CDR1 SEHNR and CDR2 FQNEAQ (reference sequence). The V gene lost 4 bases and the J gene lost 7 bases, with 13 bases spanning the gap. The CDR3 has 14 amino acids. The CDR3 is CASSSGPRVGELFF. CDR3 nucleotide sequence: TGTGCCAGCAGCTCGGGACCGAGGGTCGGGGAGCTGTTTTTT.

J is TRBJ1-2 and V is TRBV12-3 or TRBV12-4; D not resolved. V dropped 3 bases and J dropped 4 bases, with 9 bases sitting between them. This CDR3 is built from 13 residues. This chain's CDR3 is CASSFVGAYGYTF. CDR3 in DNA: TGTGCCAGCAGTTTCGTGGGCGCCTATGGCTACACCTTC.

The V and J genes are TRBV28 and TRBJ1-2; unclear D gene. V gave up 8 bases and J gave up 6 bases, with 13 bases separating them. Looked up from germline, CDR1 is MDHEN and CDR2 is SYDVKM. The CDR3 is made up of 12 amino acids. CDR3 DNA: TGTGCCAGCGCCGGCGGACTGGATGGCTACACCTTC. This gives the protein CASAGGLDGYTF.

The sample holds one count of this clone. The chain is built from TRBV6-5 and TRBJ2-5, with 7 nucleotides matching TRBD1. J gave up 3 bases and V 5 bases, and 6 bases lay outside the gene matches. This CDR3 comprises 14 residues. Germline V gives CDR1 MNHEY, CDR2 SVGAGI. The CDR3 here is CASSPDRAKETQYF. The CDR3 nucleotides read TGTGCCAGCAGTCCCGACAGGGCCAAAGAGACCCAGTACTTC.

The chain recombines TRBV4-2 with TRBJ1-1; maybe TRBD1 (5 bases). The V gene lost 0 bases and the J gene lost 4 bases, with 12 bases spanning the gap. Germline CDR1 and CDR2: LGHNA and YNFKEQ. The CDR3 covers 15 residues. The CDR3 region is CASSQDPSGFTEAFF. In nucleotides, the CDR3 is TGTGCCAGCAGCCAAGATCCATCAGGGTTCACTGAAGCTTTCTTT.

The rearrangement uses TRBV7-9 and TRBJ1-1; D may be TRBD1 (6 bases). The germline gives CDR1 SEHNR, CDR2 FQNEAQ (reference sequence). The CDR3 is 14 residues long. V was cut by 2 bases and J by 5 bases, with 12 bases left in between. CDR3 region: CASSLFRGETEAFF. The CDR3 DNA sequence: TGTGCCAGCAGCTTATTCAGGGGCGAGACTGAAGCTTTCTTT. The variable domain in full, with the rest retrieved from reference TRBV7-9 and TRBJ1-1, is DTGVSQNPRHKITKRGQNVTFRCDPISEHNRLYWYRQTLGQGPEFLTYFQNEAQLEKSRLLSDRFSAERPKGSFSTLEIQRTEQGDSAMYLCASSLFRGETEAFFGQGTRLTVV.

V and J are TRBV7-6 and TRBJ1-2; TRBD1 is a possible D gene (5 bases). CDR1 is SGHVS and CDR2 is FNYEAQ in the germline V gene. The V gene lost 5 bases and the J gene lost 4 bases, with 17 bases spanning the gap. The CDR3 has 15 residues. The CDR3 loop is CASSPSRQGSYGYTF. CDR3 DNA sequence: TGTGCCAGCAGCCCGAGTCGGCAGGGTAGCTATGGCTACACCTTC.

This chain connects TRBV7-8 to TRBJ2-5; 10 nucleotides line up with TRBD1. The V gene's germline CDR1 is SGHVS and CDR2 FQNEAQ. This CDR3 comprises 17 residues. J lost 3 bases, V lost 5 bases, and 12 bases had no gene match. The CDR3 loop is CASSARRPGQGKETQYF. CDR3 sequence (DNA): TGTGCCAGCAGCGCCCGTAGGCCGGGACAGGGGAAAGAGACCCAGTACTTC.

With respect to this clone: Other DNA sequences in the sample encode the same CDR3. The V and J genes are TRBV2 and TRBJ1-6; TRBD1 matches 9 bases. The V gene's germline CDR1 is SNHLY and CDR2 FYNNEI. The CDR3 contains 14 residues. Trimming cost V 6 bases and J 8 bases; bases outside gene matches: 5. The CDR3 DNA reads TGTGCCAGCAGGCGGGACAGGGACGATTCACCCCTCCACTTT. This codes for CASRRDRDDSPLHF.

This rearrangement joins TRBV11-2 to TRBJ2-3; maybe TRBD2 (6 bases). V lost 4 bases and J 4 bases, leaving 15 bases between the germline ends. CDR3 size: 15 residues. Germline V gene data show CDR1 as SGHAT and CDR2 as FQNNGV. The CDR3 reads CASSSTSSVADTQYF. The CDR3 DNA sequence: TGTGCCAGCAGCTCAACTAGCAGTGTTGCAGATACGCAGTATTTT.